This TCR beta chain was documented in a study of blood T cell repertoires in COVID-19. Study information: Spain, Italy and the United States supplied samples that represented acute and convalescent COVID-19.

Under the authors' procedure: It was from reference gene primer amplification that nucleated cell counts were estimated. Sequenced by immunoSEQ multiplex PCR; TCRdb stores in-frame clones only, minus some. That table supplies the V and J calls and clone size; D and trimming were determined from the DNA. The profile shows 120,000 to 150,000 clones, 70% to 90% of them singletons. Germline assignment: CDR1 SGHRS and CDR2 YFSETQ. The CDR3 length is 16 residues. Trimming cost V 4 bases and J 3 bases, with 17 bases left between them. V gene TRBV5-1 combines with J gene TRBJ1-3; tentatively, D is TRBD1 (6 bases). Specimen: peripheral blood. The clonotype originates from a woman aged 40-49 years with active or convalescent COVID-19. CDR3 region: CASSQGRQSGGNTIYF. CDR3 bases: TGCGCCAGCAGCCAGGGGAGACAGTCAGGTGGAAACACCATATATTTT.